The 23 T cell receptor beta chains listed next were all sequenced from one sample in a study of molecular identifiers for immune sequencing clone quantification. TCRdb itself ran the PCR reads through MiXCR, one entry per CDR3 protein. The table includes approximately 670,000 distinct CDR3 sequences, about 20% detected once. The specimen sequenced was naive CD8+ T cells from blood, with Jurkat cell RNA spiked in. The subset was: FACS-sorted CD8+CD4-CCR7+CD45RA+ naive T cells. The receptors shown here come from a human donor in good health. Some libraries in this study had Jurkat cell RNA spiked in.

This clonotype showed up many times. The rearrangement joins TRBV19 to TRBJ2-3; D may be TRBD2 (5 bases). The germline V gene encodes CDR1 LNHDA and CDR2 SQIVND (reference sequence). The CDR3 is made up of 15 amino acids. V lost 6 bases to trimming and J lost 3 bases, with 16 bases between them. The CDR3 bases are TGTGCCAGTAGCCAACTCTCTTTAGCGACAGATACGCAGTATTTT. Encoded protein: CASSQLSLATDTQYF.

This clonotype has only a few counts. DNA of the CDR3: TGTGCCAGCAGTTACTCGTTGGGGACTCTAAGAGGTGAAAAACTGTTTTTT. Translated: CASSYSLGTLRGEKLFF. V and J are TRBV6-5 and TRBJ1-4, with D possibly being TRBD1 (5 bases). Trimming took 0 bases from V and 7 from J, leaving 18 bases between them. Germline V CDR1 and CDR2: MNHEY, SVGAGI. The CDR3 spans 17 residues.

This clonotype turned up a few times. In DNA form, the CDR3 reads TGTGCTAGTGGTTTGGCCTACCAGGGGGATGAGCAGTTCTTC. This gives the protein CASGLAYQGDEQFF. The chain joins TRBV12-5 to TRBJ2-1; 7 bases are a match to TRBD1. Germline-derived CDR1 and CDR2 are LGHNT and FRNRAP. The length of the CDR3 is 14 residues. V shed 1 base, J shed 8 bases, and the junction held 5 bases outside the gene matches. Full variable domain (missing parts from reference TRBV12-5 and TRBJ2-1): DARVTQTPRHKVTEMGQEVTMRCQPILGHNTVFWYRQTMMQGLELLAYFRNRAPLDDSGMPKDRFSAEMPDATLATLKIQPSEPRDSAVYFCASGLAYQGDEQFFGPGTRLTVL.

The chain combines TRBV10-3 with TRBJ2-7, with D uncertain. The CDR3 totals 13 residues. Deletions cut 3 bases from V and 2 bases from J, with 8 bases between. The germline CDR1 and CDR2 sequences are ENHRY and SYGVKD. The CDR3 DNA sequence: TGTGCCATCAGTGAATTTGACACCTACGAGCAGTACTTC. Protein: CAISEFDTYEQYF.

At least ten counts were recorded for this clonotype. The rearrangement joins TRBV27 to TRBJ2-2, with D unclear. This CDR3 has 16 amino acids. The V gene lost 2 bases and the J gene lost 6 bases, with 16 bases spanning the gap. Germline V gene data show CDR1 as MNHEY and CDR2 as SMNVEV (reference sequence). CDR3: CASSLQKAVMAGELFF. CDR3 in DNA: TGTGCCAGCAGTTTACAGAAAGCAGTAATGGCCGGGGAGCTGTTTTTT.

This clonotype was counted at least ten times. The V and J genes are TRBV27 and TRBJ2-2; D is possibly TRBD1 or TRBD2 (6 bases each). This CDR3 region has 15 residues. The V gene's germline CDR1 is MNHEY and CDR2 SMNVEV (reference sequence). Trimming took off 4 bases at V and 5 bases at J, with 14 bases between the two ends. CDR3 nucleotide sequence: TGTGCCAGCAGTTGGGGGCGGGGAGCGACCGGGGAGCTGTTTTTT. Amino acid sequence: CASSWGRGATGELFF.

This clonotype is a singleton in its sample. Being one base from a much bigger clone, this may be a read error. The V gene is TRBV12-3 or TRBV12-4, the J gene TRBJ1-2; a weak D match, TRBD1 (6 bases). Trimming cost V 5 bases and J 5 bases, with 15 bases left between them. The CDR3 is 14 amino acids. The CDR3 DNA reads TGTGCCAGCAGTCCTGACAGGCCCTTGTATGGCTACACCTTC. Residues: CASSPDRPLYGYTF.

This clonotype was seen at least ten times. V gene TRBV28 combines with J gene TRBJ2-7; the D gene is possibly TRBD2 (6 bases). Germline-derived CDR1 and CDR2 are MDHEN and SYDVKM. The CDR3 length is 16 residues. The V end lost 5 bases, the J end lost 4 bases, and 21 bases lay between the germline ends. The CDR3 DNA follows: TGTGCCAGCAGTCAGCCCACAGGAGGGGATTGGTACGAGCAGTACTTC. This encodes CASSQPTGGDWYEQYF.

The V gene is TRBV30, the J gene TRBJ2-1; unclear D gene. This CDR3 region has 13 residues. Trimming pared 0 bases from V and 4 bases from J, leaving 7 bases between. Germline values: CDR1 GTSNPN, CDR2 SVGIG (reference sequence). This CDR3 reads CAWSVDQYNEQFF. The CDR3 DNA reads as TGTGCCTGGAGTGTGGACCAATACAATGAGCAGTTCTTC.

V and J are TRBV7-9 and TRBJ2-1; D is tentatively TRBD1 or TRBD2 (5 bases each). Germline V gives CDR1 SEHNR, CDR2 FQNEAQ (reference sequence). The CDR3 covers 14 residues. Trimming took off 5 bases at V and 8 bases at J, with 16 bases between the two ends. This CDR3 is CASSPPGRAHEQFF. For the CDR3, the DNA is TGTGCCAGCAGCCCTCCAGGGAGAGCCCATGAGCAGTTCTTC.

This clonotype came up many times. The V call is TRBV19, the J call TRBJ2-5; D uncertain. Germline CDR1 reads LNHDA; CDR2 reads SQIVND (reference sequence). The CDR3 is 17 amino acids. Trimming shortened V by 9 bases and J by 1 base, and 24 bases separated the two germline ends. This CDR3 is CARSCRASRRSQETQYF. CDR3 bases: TGTGCCAGAAGCTGTAGGGCCTCACGAAGGTCCCAAGAGACCCAGTACTTC. Using reference TRBV19 and TRBJ2-5 for the parts outside the CDR3, the full variable domain is DGGITQSPKYLFRKEGQNVTLSCEQNLNHDAMYWYRQDPGQGLRLIYYSQIVNDFQKGDIAEGYSVSREKKESFPLTVTSAQKNPTAFYLCARSCRASRRSQETQYFGPGTRLLVL.

This clonotype was seen a single time. An end of the junction differs from the germline gene, which may be a read error. V usage is TRBV5-4 and J usage is TRBJ2-3, with D perhaps TRBD2 (6 bases). The V gene's germline CDR1 is SGHNT and CDR2 YYREEE (reference sequence). The CDR3 runs to 16 residues. CDR3 sequence: CASSFGSGLSADTLYF. CDR3 DNA: TGTGCCAGCAGCTTCGGTAGCGGCCTTAGCGCAGATACGCTGTATTTT.

This clonotype was observed a handful of times. The chain recombines TRBV2 with TRBJ1-4; D is uncertain. CDR3 length: 16 residues. Germline V gene lookup returns CDR1 SNHLY and CDR2 FYNNEI. Trimming took off 3 bases at V and 2 bases at J, with 13 bases between the two ends. The CDR3 DNA is TGTGCCAGCAGTGACAAGGGTGTCGGGACTAATGAAAAACTGTTTTTT. It encodes CASSDKGVGTNEKLFF.

As concerns this clonotype: This clone may be a read error of a much larger clone one base away. The gene calls are TRBV12-3 or TRBV12-4 and TRBJ2-5, with TRBD2 matching 8 bases. CDR3 size: 17 residues. The CDR3 loop is CACSPAAAGEQKETQYF. The CDR3 nucleotides are TGTGCCTGCAGTCCCGCGGCAGCGGGAGAGCAGAAAGAGACCCAGTACTTC.

As concerns this clonotype: A clone one base away is much larger, so this may be a read error. The chain recombines TRBV5-5 with TRBJ2-3, with TRBD2 as a possible D gene (5 bases). The V gene's germline CDR1 is SGHKS and CDR2 YYEKEE (reference sequence). The CDR3 is 17 amino acids. CDR3 coding DNA: TGTGCCAGCAGCTTGGTGTGGAGACAAGCTAGCACAGATACGCTGTATTTT. Residues: CASSLVWRQASTDTLYF.

This clonotype was detected a few times. This sequence joins TRBV27 and TRBJ2-1; TRBD2 agrees at 12 bases. Germline loops: CDR1 MNHEY, CDR2 SMNVEV (reference sequence). V gave up 7 bases and J gave up 4 bases; unmatched junction bases: 5. There are 15 residues in the CDR3. CDR3 coding DNA: TGTGCCAGCAAGGGCGGACTAGCGGGGTACAATGAGCAGTTCTTC. As protein: CASKGGLAGYNEQFF.

The genes are TRBV7-9 and TRBJ2-1; tentatively, D is TRBD2 (5 bases). The germline V and J ends were trimmed by 6 bases and 8 bases, with 11 bases remaining between them. The CDR3 has 12 residues. From germline, CDR1 is SEHNR and CDR2 FQNEAQ (reference sequence). Here the CDR3 reads CASSNTSYEQFF. DNA for the CDR3: TGTGCCAGCAGTAATACTAGTTATGAGCAGTTCTTC.

As for this clonotype: A much larger clone sits a single nucleotide away, making a read error possible. The genes are TRBV19 and TRBJ2-7; 7 positions match TRBD1. From germline, CDR1 is LNHDA and CDR2 SQIVND (reference sequence). This CDR3 region has 16 residues. Trimming cost V 4 bases and J 3 bases; bases outside gene matches: 12. The CDR3 nucleotides are TGTGCCAGTAGTACAGATGGGACAGCAAGGATCTACGAGCAGTACTTC. This encodes CASSTDGTARIYEQYF.

This clonotype turned up a few times. This chain joins TRBV6-5 and TRBJ1-1; 7 bases are a match to TRBD1. The length of the CDR3 is 15 residues. Germline CDR1 is MNHEY and CDR2 is SVGAGI. J was trimmed by 1 base and V by 5 bases; bases with no gene match: 7. DNA of the CDR3: TGTGCCAGCAGTCTCGAAGGGACAGAGAACACTGAAGCTTTCTTT. Protein product: CASSLEGTENTEAFF.

This clonotype was observed a single time. This may come from a read error, since a much larger clone is one base off. V gene TRBV27 combines with J gene TRBJ2-3; D possibly corresponds to TRBD1 (6 bases). Germline-derived CDR1 and CDR2 are MNHEY and SMNVEV (reference sequence). The CDR3 sequence is 13 residues long. CDR3 coding DNA: TGTGCCACCGAACGTCCAGGGGCAGATACGCAGTGTTTT. Translating gives CATERPGADTQCF.

This clonotype was found a few times. The V gene is TRBV27, the J gene TRBJ2-1; D is perhaps TRBD2 (6 bases). V dropped 6 bases and J dropped 5 bases, with 14 bases sitting between them. The CDR3 is 14 amino acids. Germline lookup yields CDR1 MNHEY and CDR2 SMNVEV (reference sequence). This CDR3 is CASSWRVGDNEQFF. The CDR3 nucleotides are TGTGCCAGCAGCTGGAGGGTTGGGGACAATGAGCAGTTCTTC.

This clonotype occurred many times. The rearrangement joins TRBV12-3 or TRBV12-4 to TRBJ2-7; 10 nucleotides align to TRBD1. The trim removed 3 bases at V and 6 bases at J, leaving 2 bases unmatched. The CDR3 extends over 13 amino acids. The chain's CDR3 is CASSLGQGFEQYF. The CDR3 coding sequence is TGTGCCAGCAGTTTGGGACAGGGGTTCGAGCAGTACTTC.

The sample holds one count of this clonotype. V usage is TRBV7-9 and J usage is TRBJ2-5; the match to TRBD1 covers 7 bases. The V and J ends lost 5 bases and 0 bases, in that order; junction bases with no gene match: 9. Germline CDR1 reads SEHNR; CDR2 reads FQNEAQ (reference sequence). The CDR3 covers 16 residues. CDR3 DNA: TGTGCCAGCAGCCCAAACAGGGGTCCGTACCAAGAGACCCAGTACTTC. Encoded protein: CASSPNRGPYQETQYF.